The 27 T cell receptor beta chains below come from one sample, sequenced in a study of blood T cell repertoires in COVID-19. The table came from immunoSEQ multiplex PCR; TCRdb's copy has only in-frame clones and leaves some out. The sample has about 93,000 clones, more than 65% seen once. Sequencing input: peripheral blood. The receptor source for this set is a human donor in a cohort sampled during active COVID-19.

CDR3 coding DNA: TGCGCCAGCAGTCTCCCCAGGACAGGGGACATTCAGTACTTC. This encodes CASSLPRTGDIQYF. This chain links TRBV23-1 with TRBJ2-4, with TRBD1 matching over 9 bases. TRBV23-1 has ORF status, its function being uncertain. The CDR3 has 14 amino acids. V lost 4 bases and J lost 8; bases outside the gene matches: 6.

The chain joins TRBV19 to TRBJ1-5; D is unclear. In germline, CDR1 is LNHDA, CDR2 SQIVND (reference sequence). Between the trimmed V and J ends, which lost 5 bases and 3 bases, there was a span of 11 bases. CDR3 length: 14 residues. The CDR3 DNA reads TGTGCCAGTAGTCCCAGGTGGCTCAATCAGCCCCAGCATTTT. Its protein product is CASSPRWLNQPQHF.

The J gene is TRBJ2-7, the V gene TRBV14, with 9 bases identical to TRBD2. The CDR3 is 11 amino acids. Per the germline V gene, CDR1 is SGHDN and CDR2 is FVKESK. As DNA, the CDR3 is TGTGCCAGCAGCTTAAGACTAGCGGAAGTTGTC. It translates to CASSLRLAEVV.

This clone came up once. The chain combines TRBV4-2 with TRBJ2-5, with 7 bases that match TRBD2. CDR3 size: 18 residues. The ends lost 3 bases at V and 3 bases at J; junction bases unmatched: 16. CDR1 is LGHNA and CDR2 is YNFKEQ in the germline V gene. The CDR3 DNA is TGTGCCAGCAGCCAGATCTCCACTAGCGACCAGTCAAAAGAGACCCAGTACTTC. Translation gives CASSQISTSDQSKETQYF.

This chain links TRBV6-5 with TRBJ2-2; TRBD1 might be the D (6 bases). The CDR3 sequence is 15 residues long. V was cut by 8 bases and J by 5 bases, with 18 bases left in between. CDR1 MNHEY and CDR2 SVGAGI come from the germline V gene. The chain's CDR3 is CASRSPTGWTGELFF. The CDR3 coding sequence is TGTGCCAGCCGCAGTCCCACAGGGTGGACCGGGGAGCTGTTTTTT.

The rearrangement uses TRBV28 and TRBJ2-3, with 9 bases identical to TRBD2. This CDR3 contains 17 residues. Germline CDR1 and CDR2: MDHEN and SYDVKM. Trimming cost V 7 bases and J 4 bases; bases outside gene matches: 15. The chain's CDR3 is CASTQGRRGGISDTQYF. DNA for the CDR3: TGTGCCAGCACCCAGGGGAGGCGGGGGGGCATTTCAGATACGCAGTATTTT.

The rearrangement links TRBV21-1 to TRBJ1-6; the D call in the table, TRBD1, was not verified against the DNA. TRBV21-1 is designated a pseudogene. The CDR3 spans 16 residues. CDR3 coding DNA: TGTGCCAGCAGCATTCTCTGCTCGGCAGGGGGATCACCCCTCCACTTT. Its translation: CASSILCSAGGSPLHF.

This clone was detected only once. V gene TRBV28 combines with J gene TRBJ2-7; D is perhaps TRBD2 (5 bases). V lost 5 bases, J lost 4 bases, and 18 bases lay in between. The CDR3 spans 15 residues. Looked up from germline, CDR1 is MDHEN and CDR2 is SYDVKM. The CDR3 DNA follows: TGTGCCAGCAGTACTCCCGGGAATCGGAGGTACGAGCAGTACTTC. This codes for CASSTPGNRRYEQYF.

With respect to this clone: One end of the junction varies from germline; a read error may be responsible. J is TRBJ1-2 and V is TRBV4-1; 10 nucleotides match TRBD1. The CDR3 runs to 19 residues. CDR1 MGHRA and CDR2 YSYEKL come from the germline V gene. The CDR3 DNA reads TGCGCCAGCAGACAAGGCCTGCTGACAGGGGGCGGTAACCCCTATGGCTACACCTTC. Its translation: CASRQGLLTGGGNPYGYTF.

This clone was seen many times. The chain has TRBV10-3 and TRBJ2-7; D is perhaps TRBD1 (6 bases). The CDR3 covers 14 residues. Germline CDR1 and CDR2: ENHRY and SYGVKD. The V and J ends lost 2 bases and 1 base respectively, with 9 bases between them. CDR3 nucleotides: TGTGCCATCAGTGAGCGGGGACAATCCTACGAGCAGTACTTC. Translated, it gives CAISERGQSYEQYF.

This chain uses TRBV19 with TRBJ2-3; D perhaps matches TRBD1 (6 bases). The CDR3 extends over 14 amino acids. V dropped 6 bases and J dropped 0 bases, with 10 bases sitting between them. CDR1 is LNHDA, CDR2 SQIVND, per germline (reference sequence). DNA for the CDR3: TGTGCCAGTAGACAGGGCATCAGCACAGATACGCAGTATTTT. The encoded protein is CASRQGISTDTQYF. Full variable domain (outside the CDR3, taken from reference TRBV19 and TRBJ2-3): DGGITQSPKYLFRKEGQNVTLSCEQNLNHDAMYWYRQDPGQGLRLIYYSQIVNDFQKGDIAEGYSVSREKKESFPLTVTSAQKNPTAFYLCASRQGISTDTQYFGPGTRLTVL.

The chain joins TRBV18 to TRBJ2-2, with 9 bases matching TRBD1. Germline CDR1 KGHSH, CDR2 LQKENI. The CDR3 runs 17 residues. V was pared by 2 bases and J by 0 bases, with 4 bases of the junction left unmatched. Here the CDR3 reads CASSPRTGGSNTGELFF. CDR3 nucleotides: TGTGCCAGCTCACCAAGAACAGGGGGCTCGAACACCGGGGAGCTGTTTTTT.

This chain links TRBV28 with TRBJ2-1, with D unclear. CDR3 length equals 11 residues. Trimming stripped 3 bases from V and 9 bases from J, with 6 bases between. Germline assignment: CDR1 MDHEN and CDR2 SYDVKM. CDR3 residues: CASSLLGEQFF. The CDR3 bases are TGTGCCAGCAGTTTGCTAGGTGAGCAGTTCTTC.

The chain employs TRBV27 and TRBJ1-1; 9 bases agree with TRBD1. The CDR3 has 13 amino acids. The trim removed 6 bases at V and 4 bases at J, leaving 3 bases unmatched. Per the germline V gene, CDR1 is MNHEY and CDR2 is SMNVEV (reference sequence). The CDR3 coding sequence is TGTGCCAGCAGAAGACAGGGGGGCACTGAAGCTTTCTTT. It codes for CASRRQGGTEAFF.

The chain employs TRBV2 and TRBJ2-7, with 9 bases fitting TRBD1. The CDR3 runs to 14 residues. V trimming: 4 bases; J trimming: 6 bases; junction bases outside the gene matches: 7. CDR1 and CDR2 (germline): SNHLY, FYNNEI. The CDR3 DNA reads TGTGCCAGCAGTGGCGAGGGACAGGGATCCGAGCAGTACTTC. It translates to CASSGEGQGSEQYF.

The CDR3 here is CASSPSVGAYNEQFF. Here the CDR3 DNA reads TGTGCCAGTAGCCCTTCTGTAGGGGCCTACAATGAGCAGTTCTTC. V and J are TRBV19 and TRBJ2-1; a possible D gene is TRBD1 (5 bases). Germline V gene sequence: CDR1 LNHDA, CDR2 SQIVND (reference sequence). There are 15 residues in the CDR3. V lost 6 bases to trimming and J lost 2 bases, with 14 bases between them.

This clone was seen only once. The chain recombines TRBV18 with TRBJ2-7, with 7 bases that match TRBD1. V gave up 5 bases and J gave up 5 bases; unmatched junction bases: 3. The CDR3 covers 12 residues. Germline-derived CDR1 and CDR2 are KGHSH and LQKENI. The CDR3 spells CASSLQGNEQYF. The CDR3 bases are TGTGCCAGCTCATTACAGGGGAACGAGCAGTACTTC.

A few counts support this clone. The rearrangement uses TRBV28 and TRBJ1-1, with D maybe TRBD1 (5 bases). Germline loops: CDR1 MDHEN, CDR2 SYDVKM. Between the trimmed V and J ends, which lost 7 bases and 11 bases, there was a span of 17 bases. This CDR3 contains 12 residues. The CDR3 reads CASTLTTGYAFF. The CDR3 DNA sequence: TGTGCCAGCACCTTAACTACAGGATATGCTTTCTTT. Full variable domain (rest looked up from reference TRBV28 and TRBJ1-1): DVKVTQSSRYLVKRTGEKVFLECVQDMDHENMFWYRQDPGLGLRLIYFSYDVKMKEKGDIPEGYSVSREKKERFSLILESASTNQTSMYLCASTLTTGYAFFGQGTRLTVV.

This sequence joins TRBV5-1 and TRBJ2-2, with 9 bases that match TRBD1. The germline gives CDR1 SGHRS, CDR2 YFSETQ. This CDR3 has 16 amino acids. V was clipped by 2 bases and J by 2 bases; unmatched bases: 4. In nucleotides, the CDR3 is TGCGCCAGCAGCTTAGGGACAGGGACTAACACCGGGGAGCTGTTTTTT. Translating gives CASSLGTGTNTGELFF.

J is TRBJ2-2 and V is TRBV19; D might be TRBD1 (5 bases). This CDR3 region has 14 residues. V shed 7 bases and J shed 3 bases, with 12 bases lying between them. CDR1 is LNHDA and CDR2 is SQIVND in the germline V gene (reference sequence). The CDR3 region has the DNA TGTGCCAGTAATTCAGGGTCGGACACCGGGGAGCTGTTTTTT. Translated: CASNSGSDTGELFF.

The count of this clone is one. The rearrangement joins TRBV18 to TRBJ1-2; 8 bases match TRBD1. Germline lookup yields CDR1 KGHSH and CDR2 LQKENI. The V segment lost 3 bases and the J segment 4 bases; nucleotides outside the gene matches: 10. The CDR3 sequence is 16 residues long. The CDR3: CASSPNLNRGVYGYTF. Here the CDR3 DNA reads TGTGCCAGCTCACCGAATCTGAACAGGGGGGTCTATGGCTACACCTTC.

The chain is built from TRBV6-5 and TRBJ1-1, with no clear D. This CDR3 spans 13 amino acids. Deletions cut 8 bases from V and 1 base from J, with 11 bases between. Germline CDR1 MNHEY, CDR2 SVGAGI. The CDR3 DNA sequence: TGTGCCAGCCGGACGGACTCGAACACTGAAGCTTTCTTT. It codes for CASRTDSNTEAFF.

V and J are TRBV5-4 and TRBJ2-1; D possibly corresponds to TRBD2 (6 bases). V lost 5 bases, J lost 2 bases, and 17 bases lay in between. The CDR3 length is 16 residues. Looked up from germline, CDR1 is SGHNT and CDR2 is YYREEE (reference sequence). CDR3 DNA: TGTGCCAGCAGATATTTCACTAGCCCAGCCTACAATGAGCAGTTCTTC. Protein product: CASRYFTSPAYNEQFF.

The chain employs TRBV24-1 and TRBJ2-5; 7 nucleotides align to TRBD1. The CDR3 covers 12 residues. J was trimmed by 6 bases and V by 9 bases; bases with no gene match: 6. Looked up from germline, CDR1 is KGHDR and CDR2 is SFDVKD. The CDR3 loop reads CATRDREQTQYF. CDR3 bases: TGTGCCACCCGCGACAGGGAACAGACCCAGTACTTC.

The J gene is TRBJ1-5, the V gene TRBV21-1; TRBD1 reflects the table's D call only, with no check against the DNA. TRBV21-1 is reported as a pseudogene. The CDR3 length is 16 residues. CDR3 in amino acids: CASSKVHGRCNQPQHF. CDR3 sequence (DNA): TGTGCCAGCAGCAAAGTGCATGGCAGATGTAATCAGCCCCAGCATTTT.

In its sample, this clone was seen once. V usage is TRBV3-1 (or the pseudogene TRBV3-2) and J usage is TRBJ1-1; TRBD1 matches 9 bases. Germline CDR1 is LGHDT and CDR2 is YNNKEL (reference sequence). The J segment lost 10 bases and the V segment lost 4 bases, leaving 7 bases of the junction unmatched. This CDR3 spans 13 amino acids. CDR3 residues: CASSLRDRVRAFF. The CDR3 DNA reads as TGTGCCAGCAGCCTTCGGGACAGGGTAAGAGCTTTCTTT.

In this sample, this clone turned up a few times. The chain uses TRBV7-7 and TRBJ2-1; a possible D gene is TRBD1 (5 bases). This CDR3 region has 15 residues. From germline, CDR1 is SSHAT and CDR2 FNYEAQ (reference sequence). Trimming shortened V by 5 bases and J by 1 base, and 12 bases separated the two germline ends. The CDR3 protein is CASSRADTSYNEQFF. Here the CDR3 DNA reads TGTGCCAGCAGCCGGGCGGACACATCCTACAATGAGCAGTTCTTC.